This paragraph covers one T cell receptor beta chain sequence. Its target is not known. The treatment here: roughly 11-day PBMC culture with coronavirus spike peptide pools or control peptides (ViraFEST assay). CD4+ T cells that had been cultured provided DNA sequenced with the Oncomine TCR Beta short-read assay. TCRdb re-derived calls from the PCR reads in MiXCR, one entry per CDR3 protein. The repertoire holds approximately 22,000 distinct CDR3 sequences, with about two fifths as singletons. This record belongs to a study of vaccination and CD4 T cells after COVID-19. Background on the study: Median time from COVID diagnosis to post-COVID sampling was 101 days (35 to 161). Investigators took post-vaccine samples a median approximately 73 days after dose two, within a range of 14 to 241. General study results and limits: SARS-CoV-2-reactive clonotype medians increased from approximately 21 to 40, not significantly.

CDR1 and CDR2 from the germline V gene are SGHNT and YENEEA. With 5 bases clipped from V and 0 bases from J, the junction kept 2 bases outside the gene matches. The CDR3 consists of 14 residues. This clonotype was obtained from a human donor who received a COVID-19 vaccine. The sequencing used CD4+ T cells from blood, cultured in vitro, collected before SARS-CoV-2 vaccination. J is TRBJ2-3 and V is TRBV11-3; 7 positions match TRBD1. CDR3 loop: CASSRGQSTDTQYF. In nucleotides, the CDR3 is TGTGCCAGCAGCCGGGGACAGAGCACAGATACGCAGTATTTT.